The clone carrying this T cell receptor beta chain has just one count. The sample is drawn from a study of blood T cell repertoires in COVID-19. Study-level background: Italy, Spain and the United States were the sources of the convalescent and acute COVID-19 samples.

CDR3 length equals 16 residues. Germline V gene data show CDR1 as WSHSY and CDR2 as SAAADI. V shed 8 bases, J shed 0 bases, and the junction held 5 bases outside the gene matches. Authors' processing steps: How many nucleated cells were present was estimated from reference gene primer amplification. Here immunoSEQ multiplex PCR was the method, and the copy in TCRdb shows in-frame clones only, minus some. Clone size and the V and J calls come from that table; the DNA yielded D and trimming. The table includes about 190,000 clones, 70% to 85% detected once. This chain links TRBV10-2 with TRBJ2-1, with 12 positions matching TRBD2. Sequencing was done on a sample of peripheral blood. This clonotype was obtained from a woman between 50 and 59 years old with acute or convalescent COVID-19. CDR3 protein: CASRTSGMYSYNEQFF. CDR3 nucleotides: TGCGCCAGCCGGACTAGCGGGATGTACTCCTACAATGAGCAGTTCTTC.